The source of this T cell receptor beta chain is a study of identifying expanded T cells in peripheral blood. Healthy donors had no documented immune events, such as infections, while sampled. CDR1 and CDR2 from the germline V gene are SNHLY and FYNNEI. V gave up 7 bases and J gave up 2 bases, with 10 bases separating them. This CDR3 has 13 residues. For this clone: Its antigen is unidentified.

The study, taken as a whole, reports: Variance in clone template counts between approximately 2-week samples significantly increased with total template count across all healthy donors. Over approximately two and four weeks, about 16.4 and 19 clones changed, versus approximately 1.1 between replicates.

The protocol was immunoSEQ multiplex PCR, while the TCRdb copy is restricted to in-frame clones and leaves out a portion. Seen here are 70,000 to 100,000 clones, about 88% observed once, and the top ten hold around 17%. The specimen was blood. The receptor's source is a person between 18 and 70 years old in good health. This chain links TRBV2 with TRBJ2-3; D uncertain. Written as DNA, the CDR3 is TGTGCCAGCACCACTGGGGTCACAGATACGCAGTATTTT. This encodes CASTTGVTDTQYF.